Following are 12 T cell receptor beta chains from one sample sequenced in a study of shared clonotypes between healthy human individuals. Data came from immunoSEQ multiplex PCR; TCRdb stores just in-frame clones and leaves some out. This sample has 1.5 million to 1.9 million clones, with roughly 98% found just once. What was sequenced was naive CD4+ T cells sorted from blood. The sample's subset: CD45RA+ positively selected. Receptor source: a man aged 25-40 years in good health.

The genes are TRBV5-1 and TRBJ2-3; 9 nucleotides align to TRBD2. This CDR3 has 17 residues. The junction had 10 bases not matched to a gene; V was cut back by 2 bases and J by 3 bases. Germline CDR1 reads SGHRS; CDR2 reads YFSETQ. CDR3 nucleotides: TGCGCCAGCAGCTTCGTTTCTAGCGGGAACCCTACAGATACGCAGTATTTT. This encodes CASSFVSSGNPTDTQYF.

The chain has TRBV5-1 and TRBJ2-6; 7 bases agree with TRBD2. The CDR3 totals 15 residues. Germline trimming cut 3 bases from V and 3 bases from J; bases unmatched to any gene: 3. Germline CDR1 SGHRS, CDR2 YFSETQ. This CDR3 is CASSYAGDGANVLTF. CDR3 DNA sequence: TGCGCCAGCAGCTACGCGGGGGATGGGGCCAACGTCCTGACTTTC.

The chain employs TRBV14 and TRBJ2-3, with TRBD2 matching 11 bases. CDR1 and CDR2 (germline): SGHDN, FVKESK. This CDR3 is built from 15 residues. The trim removed 5 bases at V and 1 base at J, leaving 2 bases unmatched. This CDR3 is CASSLLAGGTDTQYF. The CDR3 region has the DNA TGTGCCAGCAGCTTACTAGCGGGAGGCACAGATACGCAGTATTTT.

J is TRBJ2-3 and V is TRBV13; D is perhaps TRBD1 or TRBD2 (6 bases each). This CDR3 comprises 16 residues. The V and J ends lost 6 bases and 2 bases respectively, with 18 bases between them. The germline gives CDR1 PRHDT, CDR2 FYEKMQ (reference sequence). In DNA form, the CDR3 reads TGTGCCAGCAGGCTCGAGGGGGAGGCCTTCACAGATACGCAGTATTTT. Its protein product is CASRLEGEAFTDTQYF. The entire variable domain, with the rest obtained from reference TRBV13 and TRBJ2-3, is as follows: AAGVIQSPRHLIKEKRETATLKCYPIPRHDTVYWYQQGPGQDPQFLISFYEKMQSDKGSIPDRFSAQQFSDYHSELNMSSLELGDSALYFCASRLEGEAFTDTQYFGPGTRLTVL.

V and J are TRBV7-2 and TRBJ2-1, with D perhaps TRBD2 (7 bases). V was cut by 5 bases and J by 9 bases, with 14 bases left in between. This CDR3 contains 13 residues. Germline-derived CDR1 and CDR2 are SGHTA and FQGNSA. The CDR3 spells CASSPLRGGEQFF. The CDR3 DNA is TGTGCCAGCAGCCCCCTGAGGGGGGGTGAGCAGTTCTTC.

The rearrangement uses TRBV5-1 and TRBJ1-1; TRBD1 aligns across 9 bases. J gave up 11 bases and V 4 bases, and 12 bases lay outside the gene matches. The V gene's germline CDR1 is SGHRS and CDR2 YFSETQ. The CDR3 loop spans 14 amino acids. CDR3 residues: CASSQNIGQGLAFF. CDR3 DNA: TGCGCCAGCAGCCAAAATATTGGACAGGGGTTGGCTTTCTTT.

In this sample, this clone turned up once. The gene calls are TRBV18 and TRBJ1-1, with 8 bases aligning to TRBD1. The CDR3 is 18 amino acids. V was clipped by 3 bases and J by 5 bases; unmatched bases: 17. Looked up from germline, CDR1 is KGHSH and CDR2 is LQKENI. CDR3 DNA sequence: TGTGCCAGCTCACCCTCCATAAGCAACAGGGGGATCGGGACTGAAGCTTTCTTT. This gives the protein CASSPSISNRGIGTEAFF.

The genes are TRBV19 and TRBJ2-7, with 7 positions matching TRBD2. CDR3 length equals 14 residues. Trimming removed 6 bases from V and 1 base from J; junction bases left unmatched: 6. Germline V gene sequence: CDR1 LNHDA, CDR2 SQIVND (reference sequence). CDR3 coding DNA: TGTGCCAGTAGCCCAGCGGGACTGTCCTACGAGCAGTACTTC. Protein sequence: CASSPAGLSYEQYF.

The chain has TRBV19 and TRBJ1-4; 8 positions agree with TRBD1. J gave up 0 bases and V 6 bases, and 9 bases lay outside the gene matches. Germline CDR1 LNHDA, CDR2 SQIVND (reference sequence). This CDR3 contains 17 residues. This CDR3 is CASRVPGQDATNEKLFF. The CDR3 coding sequence is TGTGCCAGTAGGGTTCCGGGACAGGACGCAACTAATGAAAAACTGTTTTTT.

The chain uses TRBV30 and TRBJ2-5; D gene unclear. In germline, CDR1 is GTSNPN, CDR2 SVGIG (reference sequence). This CDR3 region has 13 residues. The V end was cut by 1 base, the J end by 0 bases, with 6 bases between. CDR3 nucleotide sequence: TGTGCCTGGAGTGGGCAATACCAAGAGACCCAGTACTTC. The encoded protein is CAWSGQYQETQYF.

V usage is TRBV6-6 and J usage is TRBJ1-5; a possible D gene is TRBD1 (6 bases). CDR3 length: 14 residues. Between the trimmed V and J ends, which lost 6 bases and 5 bases, there was a span of 14 bases. Looked up from germline, CDR1 is MNHNY and CDR2 is SVGAGI (reference sequence). Here the CDR3 reads CASRNPGDYQPQHF. The CDR3 nucleotides are TGTGCCAGCAGAAACCCAGGGGACTATCAGCCCCAGCATTTT.

The chain employs TRBV28 and TRBJ2-7, with TRBD1 identical over 8 bases. The length of the CDR3 is 14 residues. The ends lost 4 bases at V and 0 bases at J; junction bases unmatched: 2. Germline values: CDR1 MDHEN, CDR2 SYDVKM. Here the CDR3 reads CASSSQGASYEQYF. Here the CDR3 DNA reads TGTGCCAGCAGTTCCCAGGGGGCCTCCTACGAGCAGTACTTC.